These T cell receptor beta chains were read from a single sample in a study of OX40 agonist ivuxolimab in advanced cancers. Measured with immunoSEQ multiplex PCR; TCRdb has only the in-frame clones, and not every one. The table includes about 71,000 clones, over 80% detected once. Material: CD4+ or CD8+ T cells sorted from blood, obtained in a trial of the OX40 agonist ivuxolimab. The receptors were gathered from an adult with an advanced solid tumor such as melanoma, head and neck, liver or kidney cancer. Both conserved end residues are part of each CDR3. The order of the fields is CDR3 protein, CDR3 DNA, J gene, D gene, V gene, clone size, CDR3 length. A D gene is named only where the DNA matches it firmly. Expanded clones are given a class, and other clones once, few, many or no size at all.

cdr3_aa: CASSQDRVGQETQYF
cdr3_nt: TGCGCCAGCAGCCAAGACAGGGTTGGGCAAGAGACCCAGTACTTC
j_call: TRBJ2-5
d_call: NA
v_call: TRBV4-3
clone_size: NA
cdr3_length: 15

cdr3_aa: CASASTFPNTGELFF
cdr3_nt: TGTGCCAGCGCCTCCACCTTTCCGAACACCGGGGAGCTGTTTTTT
j_call: TRBJ2-2
d_call: NA
v_call: TRBV27
clone_size: NA
cdr3_length: 15

cdr3_aa: CASSTGDTTIYF
cdr3_nt: TGTGCCAGCAGCACAGGGGATACCACCATATATTTT
j_call: TRBJ1-3
d_call: TRBD1
v_call: TRBV13
clone_size: NA
cdr3_length: 12

cdr3_aa: CASSLVEGSGTGDTEAFF
cdr3_nt: TGTGCCAGCAGCTTAGTTGAAGGTTCCGGGACAGGGGACACTGAAGCTTTCTTT
j_call: TRBJ1-1
d_call: TRBD1
v_call: TRBV7-2
clone_size: NA
cdr3_length: 18

cdr3_aa: CASSEVGFGTDTQYF
cdr3_nt: TGCGCCAGCAGTGAAGTGGGGTTCGGCACAGATACGCAGTATTTT
j_call: TRBJ2-3
d_call: NA
v_call: TRBV10-1
clone_size: NA
cdr3_length: 15

cdr3_aa: CASSGTSDSSYNEQFF
cdr3_nt: TGTGCCAGCAGCGGGACTAGCGATAGCTCCTACAATGAGCAGTTCTTC
j_call: TRBJ2-1
d_call: TRBD2
v_call: TRBV9
clone_size: NA
cdr3_length: 16

cdr3_aa: CASSPPTGGRVDYGYTF
cdr3_nt: TGTGCCAGCAGCCCACCGACAGGGGGTCGGGTAGATTATGGCTACACCTTC
j_call: TRBJ1-2
d_call: TRBD1
v_call: TRBV9
clone_size: NA
cdr3_length: 17

cdr3_aa: CASSLGLPSYNEQFF
cdr3_nt: TGTGCCAGCAGCTTGGGTCTTCCCTCCTACAATGAGCAGTTCTTC
j_call: TRBJ2-1
d_call: NA
v_call: TRBV5-6
clone_size: NA
cdr3_length: 15

cdr3_aa: CASSSSWGGTETQYF
cdr3_nt: TGTGCCAGCAGTTCCTCTTGGGGGGGAACGGAGACCCAGTACTTC
j_call: TRBJ2-5
d_call: TRBD2
v_call: TRBV28
clone_size: once
cdr3_length: 15

cdr3_aa: CASSKTMGGGRTDTQYF
cdr3_nt: TGTGCCAGCAGCAAGACCATGGGTGGCGGCCGCACAGATACGCAGTATTTT
j_call: TRBJ2-3
d_call: NA
v_call: TRBV21-1
clone_size: NA
cdr3_length: 17

cdr3_aa: CASTWTGRTDTQYF
cdr3_nt: TGTGCCAGCACTTGGACAGGGAGGACAGATACGCAGTATTTT
j_call: TRBJ2-3
d_call: TRBD1
v_call: TRBV28
clone_size: NA
cdr3_length: 14

cdr3_aa: CASSATVGGYGYTF
cdr3_nt: TGTGCCAGCAGCGCGACAGTAGGAGGCTATGGCTACACCTTC
j_call: TRBJ1-2
d_call: NA
v_call: TRBV9
clone_size: NA
cdr3_length: 14

cdr3_aa: CASSLSVYEQYF
cdr3_nt: TGTGCCAGCAGCTTATCCGTCTACGAGCAGTACTTC
j_call: TRBJ2-7
d_call: NA
v_call: TRBV11-2
clone_size: NA
cdr3_length: 12

cdr3_aa: CASSPIQMPNYEQYF
cdr3_nt: TGTGCCAGCAGCCCCATCCAGATGCCGAACTACGAGCAGTACTTC
j_call: TRBJ2-7
d_call: NA
v_call: TRBV6-5
clone_size: NA
cdr3_length: 15

cdr3_aa: CASSLGGEQFF
cdr3_nt: TGCGCCAGCAGCTTGGGAGGGGAGCAGTTCTTC
j_call: TRBJ2-1
d_call: NA
v_call: TRBV5-1
clone_size: NA
cdr3_length: 11

cdr3_aa: CASSLGLAGGYNEQFF
cdr3_nt: TGTGCCAGCAGCTTGGGACTAGCGGGAGGGTACAATGAGCAGTTCTTC
j_call: TRBJ2-1
d_call: TRBD2
v_call: TRBV5-8
clone_size: NA
cdr3_length: 16

cdr3_aa: CATGDGSNQPQHF
cdr3_nt: TGTGCCACAGGGGACGGGAGCAATCAGCCCCAGCATTTT
j_call: TRBJ1-5
d_call: NA
v_call: TRBV15
clone_size: NA
cdr3_length: 13

cdr3_aa: CASSFAGNTEAFF
cdr3_nt: TGTGCCAGCAGTTTTGCCGGGAACACTGAAGCTTTCTTT
j_call: TRBJ1-1
d_call: NA
v_call: TRBV28
clone_size: once
cdr3_length: 13

cdr3_aa: CASSPPLGFQETQYF
cdr3_nt: TGTGCCAGCTCACCACCTTTGGGGTTCCAAGAGACCCAGTACTTC
j_call: TRBJ2-5
d_call: NA
v_call: TRBV18
clone_size: NA
cdr3_length: 15

cdr3_aa: CASAASSYNEQFF
cdr3_nt: TGTGCTAGTGCTGCGAGCTCCTACAATGAGCAGTTCTTC
j_call: TRBJ2-1
d_call: NA
v_call: TRBV12-5
clone_size: NA
cdr3_length: 13

cdr3_aa: CASRRINTGELFF
cdr3_nt: TGTGCCAGCCGACGGATCAACACCGGGGAGCTGTTTTTT
j_call: TRBJ2-2
d_call: NA
v_call: TRBV13
clone_size: NA
cdr3_length: 13

cdr3_aa: CASISRLAGGYEQFF
cdr3_nt: TGTGCCAGCATAAGCCGCCTAGCGGGAGGGTATGAGCAGTTCTTC
j_call: TRBJ2-1
d_call: TRBD2
v_call: TRBV6-6
clone_size: NA
cdr3_length: 15

cdr3_aa: CASSQEWTSGRTYEQYF
cdr3_nt: TGCGCCAGCAGCCAAGAATGGACTAGCGGGAGGACCTACGAGCAGTACTTC
j_call: TRBJ2-7
d_call: TRBD2
v_call: TRBV4-1
clone_size: NA
cdr3_length: 17

cdr3_aa: CASSYKVLAFYNEQFF
cdr3_nt: TGTGCCAGCAGTTATAAGGTCCTAGCGTTCTACAATGAGCAGTTCTTC
j_call: TRBJ2-1
d_call: NA
v_call: TRBV6-5
clone_size: NA
cdr3_length: 16

cdr3_aa: CASRLHHLETQYF
cdr3_nt: TGTGCCAGCAGGTTGCACCATCTGGAGACCCAGTACTTC
j_call: TRBJ2-5
d_call: NA
v_call: TRBV28
clone_size: NA
cdr3_length: 13

cdr3_aa: CASSPDSGEQFF
cdr3_nt: TGTGCCAGCAGTCCGGACTCGGGTGAGCAGTTCTTC
j_call: TRBJ2-1
d_call: NA
v_call: TRBV5-6
clone_size: NA
cdr3_length: 12

cdr3_aa: CSVEAGPNTGELFF
cdr3_nt: TGCAGCGTTGAGGCAGGGCCGAACACCGGGGAGCTGTTTTTT
j_call: TRBJ2-2
d_call: NA
v_call: TRBV29-1
clone_size: once
cdr3_length: 14

cdr3_aa: CASSFGQGLQPQHF
cdr3_nt: TGTGCCAGCAGTTTTGGACAGGGCTTGCAGCCCCAGCATTTT
j_call: TRBJ1-5
d_call: TRBD1
v_call: TRBV28
clone_size: few
cdr3_length: 14

cdr3_aa: CASSGTLGIQDTQYF
cdr3_nt: TGTGCCAGCAGTGGGACACTAGGAATACAAGATACGCAGTATTTT
j_call: TRBJ2-3
d_call: NA
v_call: TRBV6-1
clone_size: NA
cdr3_length: 15

cdr3_aa: CASAAGGPYEQYF
cdr3_nt: TGTGCCAGCGCAGCGGGAGGGCCATACGAGCAGTACTTC
j_call: TRBJ2-7
d_call: TRBD2
v_call: TRBV2
clone_size: NA
cdr3_length: 13

cdr3_aa: CASSLGRGGEKGWQETQYF
cdr3_nt: TGTGCCAGCAGCTTAGGCAGGGGTGGGGAAAAGGGGTGGCAAGAGACCCAGTACTTC
j_call: TRBJ2-5
d_call: NA
v_call: TRBV11-2
clone_size: NA
cdr3_length: 19

cdr3_aa: CASSPQGGLAGVEETQYF
cdr3_nt: TGTGCCAGCTCCCCCCAGGGGGGACTAGCGGGAGTAGAAGAGACCCAGTACTTC
j_call: TRBJ2-5
d_call: TRBD2
v_call: TRBV18
clone_size: once
cdr3_length: 18

cdr3_aa: CASSFWATGGGETQYF
cdr3_nt: TGTGCCAGCAGTTTCTGGGCAACAGGGGGCGGAGAGACCCAGTACTTC
j_call: TRBJ2-5
d_call: TRBD1
v_call: TRBV6-5
clone_size: NA
cdr3_length: 16

cdr3_aa: CASSLWGQETQYF
cdr3_nt: TGTGCCAGCAGTCTTTGGGGGCAAGAGACCCAGTACTTC
j_call: TRBJ2-5
d_call: NA
v_call: TRBV28
clone_size: once
cdr3_length: 13

cdr3_aa: CASSPPGQGYEQYF
cdr3_nt: TGTGCCAGCAGCCCCCCGGGACAGGGCTACGAGCAGTACTTC
j_call: TRBJ2-7
d_call: TRBD1
v_call: TRBV11-3
clone_size: NA
cdr3_length: 14

cdr3_aa: CASSLSYMQGSDTQYF
cdr3_nt: TGTGCCAGCAGTTTATCGTATATGCAGGGATCAGATACGCAGTATTTT
j_call: TRBJ2-3
d_call: NA
v_call: TRBV28
clone_size: NA
cdr3_length: 16

cdr3_aa: CASSWDASSYNEQFF
cdr3_nt: TGTGCCAGCAGTTGGGACGCGAGCTCCTACAATGAGCAGTTCTTC
j_call: TRBJ2-1
d_call: NA
v_call: TRBV7-3
clone_size: NA
cdr3_length: 15

cdr3_aa: CASSQDLDEETQYF
cdr3_nt: TGCGCCAGCAGCCAAGATTTGGATGAAGAGACCCAGTACTTC
j_call: TRBJ2-5
d_call: NA
v_call: TRBV4-3
clone_size: NA
cdr3_length: 14

cdr3_aa: CAITSPGTGFGNYGYTF
cdr3_nt: TGTGCCATCACCAGTCCCGGGACAGGGTTCGGTAACTATGGCTACACCTTC
j_call: TRBJ1-2
d_call: TRBD1
v_call: TRBV10-3
clone_size: few
cdr3_length: 17

cdr3_aa: CASRSLREREIHEQYF
cdr3_nt: TGTGCCAGCAGGTCACTTAGAGAGCGGGAGATCCACGAGCAGTACTTC
j_call: TRBJ2-7
d_call: TRBD2
v_call: TRBV28
clone_size: NA
cdr3_length: 16

cdr3_aa: CASSLRTSVNEQYF
cdr3_nt: TGTGCCAGCAGCCTCCGGACTAGCGTCAACGAGCAGTACTTC
j_call: TRBJ2-7
d_call: TRBD2
v_call: TRBV28
clone_size: NA
cdr3_length: 14

cdr3_aa: CASSPNKLAGARGNEQFF
cdr3_nt: TGTGCCAGTAGTCCTAATAAACTAGCGGGAGCTAGGGGGAATGAGCAGTTCTTC
j_call: TRBJ2-1
d_call: TRBD2
v_call: TRBV19
clone_size: once
cdr3_length: 18

cdr3_aa: CATSAHFRGEETQYF
cdr3_nt: TGTGCCACCAGCGCCCACTTCAGGGGCGAAGAGACCCAGTACTTC
j_call: TRBJ2-5
d_call: NA
v_call: TRBV15
clone_size: NA
cdr3_length: 15

cdr3_aa: CASSQDTGPGANVLTF
cdr3_nt: TGCGCCAGCAGCCAAGATACAGGGCCCGGGGCCAACGTCCTGACTTTC
j_call: TRBJ2-6
d_call: NA
v_call: TRBV4-1
clone_size: NA
cdr3_length: 16

cdr3_aa: CASSFLGETYEQYF
cdr3_nt: TGTGCCAGCAGTTTTCTAGGGGAAACCTACGAGCAGTACTTC
j_call: TRBJ2-7
d_call: NA
v_call: TRBV28
clone_size: NA
cdr3_length: 14

cdr3_aa: CASSLADASTDTQYF
cdr3_nt: TGTGCCAGCAGCTTAGCGGATGCTAGCACAGATACGCAGTATTTT
j_call: TRBJ2-3
d_call: NA
v_call: TRBV7-2
clone_size: NA
cdr3_length: 15

cdr3_aa: CASSPGPDRDYEQYF
cdr3_nt: TGTGCCAGCAGCCCCGGGCCCGACAGGGACTACGAGCAGTACTTC
j_call: TRBJ2-7
d_call: TRBD1
v_call: TRBV7-9
clone_size: NA
cdr3_length: 15

cdr3_aa: CASSQLASGTENEQYF
cdr3_nt: TGTGCCAGCAGCCAATTGGCTAGCGGGACCGAAAACGAGCAGTACTTC
j_call: TRBJ2-7
d_call: TRBD2
v_call: TRBV4-2
clone_size: NA
cdr3_length: 16